Presented here are 31 T cell receptor beta chains from one specimen sequenced in a study of T cell responses to AZD1222 COVID-19 vaccine. Here immunoSEQ multiplex PCR was the method, and the copy in TCRdb shows in-frame clones only, minus some. The sample yields approximately 180,000 clones, approximately 90% seen once. The sample in question was peripheral blood, obtained 28 days after the second dose of the MenACWY control vaccine. These receptors were taken from an adult who received the MenACWY meningococcal vaccine as a control.

The rearrangement joins TRBV19 to TRBJ2-1, with 7 bases identical to TRBD2. Per germline, CDR1 LNHDA and CDR2 SQIVND (reference sequence). V lost 5 bases to trimming and J lost 10 bases; unmatched junction nucleotides: 2. The CDR3 has 11 amino acids. The CDR3 nucleotides are TGTGCCAGTAGTCAACTAGCGGAGCAGTTCTTC. Its protein product is CASSQLAEQFF.

The V gene is TRBV7-3, the J gene TRBJ2-1; possibly TRBD1 or TRBD2 for D (7 bases each). The CDR3 spans 19 residues. Trimming took 0 bases from V and 5 from J, leaving 23 bases between them. Germline V CDR1 and CDR2: SGHTA, FQGTGA. The CDR3 spells CASSLTRGGIAETDNEQFF. Here the CDR3 DNA reads TGTGCCAGCAGCTTAACCAGGGGGGGTATAGCGGAGACCGACAATGAGCAGTTCTTC.

The CDR3 DNA follows: TGTGCCATCAGTGATTCCGGGACAGCTGGAAACACCATATATTTT. This encodes CAISDSGTAGNTIYF. The rearrangement links TRBV10-3 to TRBJ1-3; 7 bases agree with TRBD1. The V segment lost 3 bases and the J segment 2 bases; nucleotides outside the gene matches: 4. CDR1 and CDR2 (germline): ENHRY, SYGVKD. This CDR3 is built from 15 residues.

This clone showed up just once. This chain uses TRBV7-3 with TRBJ2-1; the D call may be TRBD1 or TRBD2 (5 bases each). The CDR3 consists of 12 residues. Trimming took 5 bases from V and 10 from J, leaving 12 bases between them. CDR1 and CDR2 from the germline V gene are SGHTA and FQGTGA. CDR3 protein: CASSAPEGEQFF. In nucleotides, the CDR3 is TGTGCCAGCAGCGCTCCCGAGGGGGAGCAGTTCTTC.

This sequence joins TRBV11-2 and TRBJ2-1; 9 positions agree with TRBD2. V lost 5 bases and J lost 6; bases outside the gene matches: 14. This CDR3 region has 17 residues. The germline V gene has CDR1 SGHAT and CDR2 FQNNGV. CDR3 in amino acids: CASSLNLPGLASNEQFF. The CDR3 DNA reads TGTGCCAGCAGCCTCAATCTACCGGGACTAGCTTCCAATGAGCAGTTCTTC.

This clone was counted once. The rearrangement uses TRBV6-1 and TRBJ1-4; 11 bases align to TRBD1. V lost 0 bases to trimming and J lost 0 bases; unmatched junction nucleotides: 6. The CDR3 consists of 19 residues. CDR1 and CDR2 from the germline V gene are MNHNS and SASEGT. The CDR3 protein is CASSEAWDRGTSTNEKLFF. DNA of the CDR3: TGTGCCAGCAGTGAAGCATGGGACAGGGGGACATCAACTAATGAAAAACTGTTTTTT.

The J gene is TRBJ1-1, the V gene TRBV7-2; 9 bases match TRBD1. Germline values: CDR1 SGHTA, CDR2 FQGNSA. J gave up 4 bases and V 3 bases, and 3 bases lay outside the gene matches. This CDR3 has 14 residues. The CDR3 here is CASSFDRGTTEAFF. Written as DNA, the CDR3 is TGTGCCAGCAGCTTCGACAGGGGGACCACTGAAGCTTTCTTT.

The chain uses TRBV5-5 and TRBJ2-5, with TRBD2 matching over 8 bases. J gave up 4 bases and V 0 bases, and 8 bases lay outside the gene matches. The V gene's germline CDR1 is SGHKS and CDR2 YYEKEE (reference sequence). This CDR3 is 16 amino acids long. CDR3 in DNA: TGTGCCAGCAGCTTGGGCGCGGGAGGATTCAGAGAGACCCAGTACTTC. It specifies CASSLGAGGFRETQYF.

The gene calls are TRBV19 and TRBJ2-2; TRBD2 matches at 8 bases. Per germline, CDR1 LNHDA and CDR2 SQIVND (reference sequence). The CDR3 is 15 residues long. Trimming removed 7 bases from V and 3 bases from J; junction bases left unmatched: 7. The DNA for the CDR3 is TGTGCCAGTAACCAAGCGGGAGCTGACACCGGGGAGCTGTTTTTT. Its protein product is CASNQAGADTGELFF.

This chain uses TRBV27 with TRBJ2-1, with 7 bases matching TRBD2. Germline V gene sequence: CDR1 MNHEY, CDR2 SMNVEV (reference sequence). This CDR3 is built from 14 residues. The J segment lost 5 bases and the V segment lost 5 bases, leaving 6 bases of the junction unmatched. DNA for the CDR3: TGTGCCAGCAGTAGGCTAGCGGTCGACAATGAGCAGTTCTTC. Residues: CASSRLAVDNEQFF.

This rearrangement joins TRBV14 to TRBJ2-1, with D possibly being TRBD1 or TRBD2 (5 bases each). Trimming stripped 0 bases from V and 9 bases from J, with 18 bases between. The CDR3 spans 16 residues. The V gene's germline CDR1 is SGHDN and CDR2 FVKESK. Here the CDR3 DNA reads TGTGCCAGCAGCCAAGAACTTACAGGCCCTGGGGGTGAGCAGTTCTTC. Residues: CASSQELTGPGGEQFF.

The rearrangement joins TRBV19 to TRBJ1-1; tentative D call: TRBD1 (6 bases). The germline V and J ends were trimmed by 4 bases and 5 bases, with 14 bases remaining between them. The CDR3 has 14 residues. Germline V gene lookup returns CDR1 LNHDA and CDR2 SQIVND (reference sequence). CDR3 DNA sequence: TGTGCCAGTAGTACCCCGTGGGGGCGGACTGAAGCTTTCTTT. Translating it yields CASSTPWGRTEAFF.

The rearrangement joins TRBV7-2 to TRBJ2-3; 9 nucleotides match TRBD2. The CDR3 has 17 residues. Germline trimming cut 2 bases from V and 1 base from J; bases unmatched to any gene: 7. Germline CDR1 reads SGHTA; CDR2 reads FQGNSA. DNA of the CDR3: TGTGCCAGCAGCTTAAATTCAGCGGGAGGCGGCACAGATACGCAGTATTTT. Its protein product is CASSLNSAGGGTDTQYF.

J is TRBJ1-2 and V is TRBV28; weak D call: TRBD1 (6 bases). Per germline, CDR1 MDHEN and CDR2 SYDVKM. The germline V and J ends were trimmed by 3 bases and 3 bases, with 14 bases remaining between them. This CDR3 contains 15 residues. The CDR3 nucleotides are TGTGCCAGCAGTTTTGAGCGGGGGCTAGACTATGGCTACACCTTC. Translating gives CASSFERGLDYGYTF.

This chain joins TRBV13 and TRBJ1-2; D uncertain. Germline V lookup: CDR1 PRHDT, CDR2 FYEKMQ (reference sequence). V dropped 0 bases and J dropped 4 bases, with 12 bases sitting between them. The length of the CDR3 is 15 residues. The CDR3 nucleotides read TGTGCCAGCAGCTTAGGCGGAGGGAATGTCTATGGCTACACCTTC. Protein product: CASSLGGGNVYGYTF.

This sequence joins TRBV7-6 and TRBJ2-6, with D perhaps being TRBD1 or TRBD2 (5 bases each). The CDR3 extends over 18 amino acids. Trimming shortened V by 0 bases and J by 0 bases, and 12 bases separated the two germline ends. Germline lookup yields CDR1 SGHVS and CDR2 FNYEAQ. CDR3 coding DNA: TGTGCCAGCAGCTTAGCGTTTCAGGGAGACTCTGGGGCCAACGTCCTGACTTTC. This sequence encodes CASSLAFQGDSGANVLTF.

The chain is built from TRBV4-1 and TRBJ1-6; the D is unclear. This CDR3 has 14 amino acids. In germline, CDR1 is MGHRA, CDR2 YSYEKL. The ends were cut back, 0 bases at V and 6 bases at J, with 6 bases in the middle. The CDR3 is CASSQDLRNSPLHF. In DNA form, the CDR3 reads TGCGCCAGCAGCCAAGATCTTCGTAATTCACCCCTCCACTTT.

The chain has TRBV2 and TRBJ1-2; D remains ambiguous. Germline CDR1 is SNHLY and CDR2 is FYNNEI. The CDR3 covers 12 residues. V was trimmed by 3 bases and J by 3 bases, leaving 5 bases between them. For the CDR3, the DNA is TGTGCCAGCAGTGACAGCCACTATGGCTACACCTTC. It codes for CASSDSHYGYTF.

V is TRBV28 and J is TRBJ2-7, with a possible D match to TRBD2 (7 bases). CDR3 length: 13 amino acids. V lost 10 bases and J 1 base, leaving 14 bases between the germline ends. From germline, CDR1 is MDHEN and CDR2 SYDVKM. This CDR3 is CATGGGGSYEQYF. The CDR3 nucleotides read TGTGCCACCGGAGGGGGGGGATCCTACGAGCAGTACTTC.

This clone was detected once. The chain is built from TRBV7-9 and TRBJ1-1, with TRBD1 identical over 7 bases. Germline CDR1 is SEHNR and CDR2 is FQNEAQ (reference sequence). The V segment lost 3 bases and the J segment 7 bases; nucleotides outside the gene matches: 5. The CDR3 sequence is 13 residues long. The CDR3: CASSLTGQGEAFF. The CDR3 nucleotides are TGTGCCAGCAGCTTGACAGGGCAGGGTGAAGCTTTCTTT.

The genes are TRBV7-9 and TRBJ1-2; D unclear. Germline assignment: CDR1 SEHNR and CDR2 FQNEAQ (reference sequence). The CDR3 loop spans 15 amino acids. V lost 4 bases to trimming and J lost 4 bases, with 16 bases between them. CDR3 sequence: CASSYDPRRSYGYTF. DNA for the CDR3: TGTGCCAGCAGCTATGACCCCCGAAGATCCTATGGCTACACCTTC.

V and J are TRBV30 and TRBJ2-7; D is uncertain. Germline V lookup: CDR1 GTSNPN, CDR2 SVGIG (reference sequence). Between the trimmed V and J ends, which lost 0 bases and 6 bases, there was a span of 12 bases. The CDR3 length is 13 residues. The CDR3 DNA reads as TGTGCCTGGAGTGTACGGGTCCCTCGCGAGCAGTACTTC. It encodes CAWSVRVPREQYF.

This chain joins TRBV6-1 and TRBJ1-6; D remains unclear. The germline V gene encodes CDR1 MNHNS and CDR2 SASEGT. CDR3 length: 13 amino acids. The V and J ends lost 3 bases and 7 bases respectively, with 7 bases between them. CDR3 nucleotide sequence: TGTGCCAGCAGTGACCAGCGAAATTCACCCCTCCACTTT. Translating gives CASSDQRNSPLHF.

This chain connects TRBV11-3 to TRBJ2-7; D is undetermined. The CDR3 extends over 9 amino acids. Germline V gives CDR1 SGHNT, CDR2 YENEEA. V shed 9 bases and J shed 3 bases, with 3 bases lying between them. The CDR3 DNA reads TGTGCCAGAGGCTACGAGCAGTACTTC. It is translated as CARGYEQYF.

This clone was counted a single time. The V gene is TRBV10-1, the J gene TRBJ2-7; D is perhaps TRBD1 (6 bases). CDR3 size: 16 residues. Germline CDR1 WNHNN, CDR2 SYGVQD (reference sequence). V gave up 3 bases and J gave up 4 bases, with 19 bases separating them. CDR3 bases: TGCGCCAGCAGTGACTCGCCCCCAGGGGCTAGGTACGAGCAGTACTTC. Its protein product is CASSDSPPGARYEQYF.

V usage is TRBV15 and J usage is TRBJ2-1; D possibly corresponds to TRBD1 (6 bases). The V gene lost 9 bases and the J gene lost 4 bases, with 16 bases spanning the gap. Germline V gene data show CDR1 as LNHNV and CDR2 as YYDKDF (reference sequence). The CDR3 covers 14 residues. CDR3 coding DNA: TGTGCCACGAGTCCGGGACATCGATACAATGAGCAGTTCTTC. Protein sequence: CATSPGHRYNEQFF.

This chain uses TRBV19 with TRBJ2-1, with 7 bases aligning to TRBD2. This CDR3 spans 14 amino acids. Germline V gene sequence: CDR1 LNHDA, CDR2 SQIVND (reference sequence). Trimming at V came to 5 bases and at J to 9 bases, leaving 10 bases not matched to a gene. Here the CDR3 DNA reads TGTGCCAGTAGTCCGGGACTAAGAACGGGTGAGCAGTTCTTC. This codes for CASSPGLRTGEQFF.

The rearrangement joins TRBV2 to TRBJ2-5; D is uncertain. The CDR3 has 10 residues. Germline V gives CDR1 SNHLY, CDR2 FYNNEI. The V and J ends lost 6 bases and 7 bases respectively, with 6 bases between them. For the CDR3, the DNA is TGTGCCAGCAGGGGCAGGACCCAGTACTTC. Translation gives CASRGRTQYF.

V usage is TRBV5-1 and J usage is TRBJ1-1, with D unclear. Germline V gene sequence: CDR1 SGHRS, CDR2 YFSETQ. V was clipped by 2 bases and J by 10 bases, with 15 bases between them. This CDR3 is 13 amino acids long. DNA of the CDR3: TGCGCCAGCAGCTTTGGCGGGTGGGAGGGAGCTTTCTTT. The encoded protein is CASSFGGWEGAFF.

The chain is built from TRBV28 and TRBJ2-3; D unresolved. The CDR3 contains 14 residues. V lost 5 bases and J lost 3, with 12 bases in between. Germline V lookup: CDR1 MDHEN, CDR2 SYDVKM. CDR3 residues: CASSRGPWTDTQYF. The DNA of the CDR3 is TGTGCCAGCAGTCGCGGCCCGTGGACAGATACGCAGTATTTT.

J is TRBJ2-2 and V is TRBV12-3 or TRBV12-4, with D unclear. The CDR3 spans 13 residues. Deletions cut 6 bases from V and 7 bases from J, with 12 bases between. The CDR3 nucleotides are TGTGCCAGCAGGCATTTAAGGTTCGGGGAGCTGTTTTTT. Protein: CASRHLRFGELFF.